The 10 T cell receptor beta chains listed next were all sequenced from one sample in a study of T-cell reconstitution after alpha-beta-depleted transplantation in children. The authors prepared the TCRbeta library with unique molecular identifiers. TCRdb used MiXCR to reprocess the PCR reads, holding one entry per CDR3 protein. Here the sample spans about 27,000 distinct CDR3 sequences, 15% to 20% being singletons. The specimen comprised PBMCs, mostly from graft donor cells, sampled 60 days after TCRalphabeta/CD19-depleted stem cell transplant. The receptors shown here come from a male patient between 2 and 15 years old who had a stem cell transplant for acute lymphoblastic leukemia, so the T cells may come from the graft donor.

The chain recombines TRBV20-1 with TRBJ2-3; TRBD2 might be the D (6 bases). The germline CDR1 and CDR2 sequences are DFQATT and SNEGSKA (reference sequence). V lost 0 bases to trimming and J lost 0 bases, with 16 bases between them. The CDR3 sequence is 17 residues long. CDR3 DNA: TGCAGTGCTAGAGATCTATTGGGGGGACCTAGCACAGATACGCAGTATTTT. As protein: CSARDLLGGPSTDTQYF.

This clonotype has a handful of counts. The rearrangement links TRBV5-1 to TRBJ2-5, with TRBD2 matching 8 bases. Germline CDR1 and CDR2: SGHRS and YFSETQ. The CDR3 loop spans 17 amino acids. J gave up 2 bases and V 0 bases, and 9 bases lay outside the gene matches. The CDR3 reads CASSLVSGGPPQETQYF. DNA of the CDR3: TGCGCCAGCAGCTTGGTCTCGGGGGGGCCGCCGCAAGAGACCCAGTACTTC. Complete variable domain (other parts from reference TRBV5-1 and TRBJ2-5): KAGVTQTPRYLIKTRGQQVTLSCSPISGHRSVSWYQQTPGQGLQFLFEYFSETQRNKGNFPGRFSGRQFSNSRSEMNVSTLELGDSALYLCASSLVSGGPPQETQYFGPGTRLLVL.

This clonotype came up many times. The chain combines TRBV6-1 with TRBJ2-1; 13 nucleotides agree with TRBD2. The junction had 7 bases not matched to a gene; V was cut back by 6 bases and J by 8 bases. Germline V lookup: CDR1 MNHNS, CDR2 SASEGT. The CDR3 loop spans 15 amino acids. DNA of the CDR3: TGTGCCAGCAGAAGACTAGCGGGGGGCGGATATGAGCAGTTCTTC. Its protein product is CASRRLAGGGYEQFF.

The J gene is TRBJ2-7, the V gene TRBV29-1; D possibly corresponds to TRBD2 (6 bases). The CDR3 contains 12 residues. V was clipped by 2 bases and J by 8 bases, with 13 bases between them. Germline V lookup: CDR1 SQVTM, CDR2 ANQGSEA. CDR3 coding DNA: TGCAGCGTTGAAAGGGCGGGGAATAAGCAGTACTTC. Amino acid sequence: CSVERAGNKQYF.

This clonotype appeared a few times. CDR3 DNA sequence: TGTGCCAGTACCCTATCCCCAGCGGGGGGTGCGGATACGCAGTATTTT. Translating it yields CASTLSPAGGADTQYF. The chain combines TRBV19 with TRBJ2-3; 9 bases are a match to TRBD2. The CDR3 has 16 amino acids. V lost 7 bases and J lost 6; bases outside the gene matches: 14. Germline values: CDR1 LNHDA, CDR2 SQIVND (reference sequence).

The sample holds many counts of this clonotype. The CDR3 loop reads CSARGDRLNEKLFF. CDR3 bases: TGCAGTGCTAGAGGAGACAGGCTTAATGAAAAACTGTTTTTT. The rearrangement links TRBV20-1 to TRBJ1-4; D may be TRBD1 (6 bases). This CDR3 contains 14 residues. Germline-derived CDR1 and CDR2 are DFQATT and SNEGSKA (reference sequence). V gave up 1 base and J gave up 4 bases, with 10 bases separating them.

This clonotype was picked up many times. The chain uses TRBV25-1 and TRBJ1-1; D is ambiguous. Germline V gives CDR1 MGHDK, CDR2 SYGVNS. Trimming removed 1 base from V and 8 bases from J, with 11 bases in between. The CDR3 covers 13 residues. The CDR3 bases are TGTGCCAGCAGTGAATCCGGACGGCCCGAAGCTTTCTTT. Protein sequence: CASSESGRPEAFF.

This clonotype was counted a few times. The chain uses TRBV29-1 and TRBJ1-2; possible D gene TRBD1, 5 bases. In germline, CDR1 is SQVTM, CDR2 ANQGSEA. Between the trimmed V and J ends, which lost 4 bases and 5 bases, there was a span of 8 bases. The CDR3 sequence is 11 residues long. Here the CDR3 reads CSVARAYGYTF. CDR3 in DNA: TGCAGCGTTGCCAGGGCTTATGGCTACACCTTC.

This clonotype has just a few counts. This chain uses TRBV7-2 with TRBJ2-3; either TRBD1 or TRBD2 may supply D (5 bases each). V was clipped by 4 bases and J by 5 bases, with 10 bases between them. Germline V gene sequence: CDR1 SGHTA, CDR2 FQGNSA. The CDR3 is made up of 13 amino acids. The CDR3 region has the DNA TGTGCCAGCAGCTGGGACCGTCAAGATACGCAGTATTTT. It is translated as CASSWDRQDTQYF.

The chain joins TRBV19 to TRBJ2-3; D unclear. Looked up from germline, CDR1 is LNHDA and CDR2 is SQIVND (reference sequence). V lost 2 bases to trimming and J lost 3 bases, with 9 bases between them. The CDR3 extends over 14 amino acids. The CDR3 region has the DNA TGTGCCAGTAGTATATGGCAGAAAACAGATACGCAGTATTTT. Encoded protein: CASSIWQKTDTQYF.